Included here is one T cell receptor beta chain sequence, with context. The antigen is unknown. The data were taken from a study of T cell responses to AZD1222 COVID-19 vaccine. Whole-study results and caveats: After the peak T cell response, and only then, were repertoires sampled. Variant regions that are unmutated are reportedly the target of nearly half of spike-specific TCRs. The study identified only a handful of AZD1222 recipients as seropositive at baseline. Donors were largely white British and mainly female; clonal diversity was possibly underestimated.

TCRdb's table, derived via immunoSEQ multiplex PCR, lists solely in-frame clones and lacks some. The table has about 89,000 clones, around 91% seen once. Sequencing used peripheral blood, obtained on day 0 of MenACWY control vaccination. This TCR came from an adult in good health.

The CDR3 is CASSYGRPSYEQYF. The CDR3 coding sequence is TGTGCCAGCAGCTATGGGAGGCCCTCCTACGAGCAGTACTTC. This chain uses TRBV5-6 with TRBJ2-7; D perhaps matches TRBD2 (6 bases). Per germline, CDR1 SGHDT and CDR2 YYEEEE. The CDR3 loop spans 14 amino acids. V was trimmed by 3 bases and J by 0 bases, leaving 10 bases between them.